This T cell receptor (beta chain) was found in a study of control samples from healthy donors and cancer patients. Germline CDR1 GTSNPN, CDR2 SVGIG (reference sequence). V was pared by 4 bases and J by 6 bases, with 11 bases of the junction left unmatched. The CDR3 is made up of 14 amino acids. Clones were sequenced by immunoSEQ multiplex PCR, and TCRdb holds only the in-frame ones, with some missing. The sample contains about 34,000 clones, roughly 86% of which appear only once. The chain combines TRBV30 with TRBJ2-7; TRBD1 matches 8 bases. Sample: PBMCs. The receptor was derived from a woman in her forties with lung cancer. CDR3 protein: CAWTLQGARGEQYF. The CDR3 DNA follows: TGTGCCTGGACCCTGCAGGGGGCAAGGGGCGAGCAGTACTTC.